This TCR beta chain came from a study of blood T cell repertoires in COVID-19 (dated by TCRdb to the early 2020s). For context, the study as a whole: Samples from collaborators originated in the United States, Italy and Spain and spanned both the acute and convalescent phases of COVID-19. The repertoires were released in a freely available public database meant as a resource for research on the immune response to SARS-CoV-2. Subjects who had been exposed to COVID-19, were actively infected with it, or had recovered from it provided the deeply sampled blood TCRbeta repertoires that made up the dataset. Samples came from the ongoing ImmuneRACE study (first 160 participants) plus 1,254 subjects from 6 global collaborators. Sample metadata almost always included a de-identified subject ID, COVID-19 status, age in years and sex. Where available, HLA class I and class II types were taken from metadata supplied by the sample provider and were not determined by assay-based typing. The material from the prospective study consisted of cDNA or gDNA derived from T cells, B-cell-depleted T cells, or PBMCs. General findings and caveats noted by the study authors: The quantity of clinical and demographic metadata differed by source and by participant and was supplied without curation.

About this clone: Its cognate antigen has yet to be identified. Per-base quality was not reported, and no clone a single base away is much larger than it.

Each collaborating institution followed its own protocols to collect whole blood in K2EDTA tubes. For TCRbeta analysis, collaborator samples were shipped as frozen whole blood, as isolated PBMCs, or as DNA extracted from either sample type. TCRbeta CDR3 regions were amplified from genomic DNA by means of the immunoSEQ Assay, a bias-controlled multiplex PCR. As for the authors' bioinformatics: Nucleated cell counts per sample were estimated from amplification of reference gene primers within the assay. Sequence reads were collapsed and filtered to measure the absolute abundance of every unique TCRbeta CDR3 rearrangement. For each sample, productive Simpson clonality was calculated as the square root of Simpson's diversity index across productive rearrangements. TCRdb retrieved this table from immuneACCESS and kept in-frame rearrangements only. Not all clones are present; in checked studies, unresolved V genes account for under half, and no reason is known for the remainder. V, J and clone size are taken as reported in that table, and D and trimming were inferred from the DNA itself. The sample profile shows around 130,000 clones; around 80% of them were found once. The ten largest clones capture 16% of the sample.

Sequenced material: peripheral blood. The receptor was derived from a man aged 50 or older with acute or convalescent COVID-19.

The DNA is as follows: TGTGCCAGCAGCTTGGGAGAAGGGGGAGGCTACACCTTC. Its translation is CASSLGEGGGYTF. The chain couples TRBV5-8 to TRBJ1-2; tentative D gene TRBD1, with 6 bases matching. A distance of 11 bases separates the germline ends of V and J, which lose 0 bases and 8 bases respectively. Reading from cysteine to phenylalanine, the CDR3 counts 13 amino acids. Of the read, only the CDR3 DNA is kept; its 39 bases are in frame from base 1. CDR1 SGHTS and CDR2 YDEGEE were looked up in the germline V gene.